This T cell receptor (beta chain) originates from a study of OX40 agonist ivuxolimab in advanced cancers. Regarding the research as a whole: The costimulatory receptor OX40 (CD134) was targeted by ivuxolimab, a fully human IgG2 agonistic monoclonal antibody. Partial responses occurred in three dose-escalation patients: two with cutaneous melanoma and one with hepatocellular carcinoma. The paper covers the monotherapy dose-escalation part of the phase I ivuxolimab trial, which included N of about 50 patients. The dose-escalation cohort was around 84% male with a mean age of 60 years, ranging from roughly 23 to 80. Patients were allowed to have had prior anti-PD-1, anti-PD-L1 or anti-CTLA-4 therapy, and more than 30% of the dose-escalation patients had previously received checkpoint inhibitors. Intravenous ivuxolimab was administered to patients every 2 weeks at six dose levels: 0.01, 0.1, 0.3, 1.5, 3 and 10 mg/kg. Of the approximately 50 dose-escalation patients, hepatocellular carcinoma was present in about 20, melanoma in approximately 15, renal cell carcinoma in 9 and head and neck cancer in 9. Peripheral TCRbeta sequencing aimed to test whether ivuxolimab altered TCR sequence diversity and caused clonal T-cell expansion.

CDR1 and CDR2 are read off the germline V gene as MGHRA and YSYEKL. V sheds 1 base and J sheds 3 bases, leaving 16 bases between their ends. Taken from cysteine to phenylalanine, the CDR3 has 16 residues. Only the CDR3 region is kept as DNA, spanning 48 bases read in frame from base 1. To sequence the TCRbeta CDR3 region, genomic DNA was isolated from the sorted cells. The immunoSEQ Assay was used for sequencing of TCRbeta CDR3 regions. The clones in this table, taken by TCRdb from immuneACCESS, are in-frame only. Not every clone is retained; where verified, under half of the shortfall comes from an unresolved V gene, and the cause of the rest is unknown. The sample table records tens of thousands of clones; nearly 95% of these occur just once. The biggest ten clones account for approximately 11% of the sample. The trial excluded patients who had a history of autoimmune disease or who were on systemic immunosuppression. Peripheral blood for TCR sequencing was drawn from every dose cohort at baseline, at cycle 4 day 1 and at cycle 7 day 1. Samples were obtained from an open-label, multicenter, first-in-human phase I dose-escalation trial of ivuxolimab. Adults with locally advanced or metastatic melanoma, renal cell carcinoma, hepatocellular carcinoma or head and neck squamous cell carcinoma were enrolled in the trial. Before TCR sequencing, CD4+ T cells and CD8+ T cells from peripheral blood were sorted into separate populations.

About this clone: What antigen it recognizes has not been identified. No base quality values were provided; no much bigger clone lies one nucleotide off.

The full study reports these points: At doses of 0.1 to 3.0 mg/kg, clonal expansion of both CD4+ and CD8+ blood T cells was observed from baseline to week 6. After ivuxolimab, expanded clones were on average more numerous among CD8+ T cells than among CD4+ T cells. Low levels of normalized T-cell clonal expansion were also shown by some nonresponding patients. Partial responders in the 0.1-3.0 mg/kg groups had among the lowest normalized peripheral clonal expansion, especially among CD8+ T cells. The antigen specificity of the clonally expanded peripheral T cells was not determined.

Sequences were derived from CD4+ or CD8+ T cells sorted from blood, sampled in a trial of the OX40 agonist ivuxolimab. The sequence was collected from an adult with an advanced solid tumor such as melanoma, head and neck, liver or kidney cancer. The rearranged chain carries TRBV4-1 and TRBJ2-7; TRBD2 is a weak D gene call, 5 bases matching. The CDR3 region reads CASSQGDYTAIYEQYF. The sequence in DNA is TGCGCCAGCAGCCAAGGCGACTATACCGCAATCTACGAGCAGTACTTC.